The 28 T cell receptor beta chains below were found in one sample sequenced in a study of blood T cells in healthy people across ages (dated by TCRdb to 2015 to 2017). Library method: 5' RACE. The reads were generated on an Illumina HiSeq 2500. A second PCR of about 6 to 11 cycles was run with a J-beta primer mix and a sample-barcoded 5' primer. TCRdb passed the public sequencing reads through fastp at Q25 and MiXCR, retaining productive beta sequences. Identical CDR3 protein sequences are pooled into one entry, listed with their most common genes and DNA. For this sample there are roughly 1.5 million distinct CDR3 sequences; approximately 43% appear just once. Clones ranked in the top ten supply about 4% of the sample. Sample: blood. These receptors were obtained from a woman aged 18-29 years in good health.

The J gene is TRBJ2-5, the V gene TRBV20-1, with D unresolved. CDR1 is DFQATT, CDR2 SNEGSKA, per germline (reference sequence). The CDR3 consists of 11 residues. V was cut by 3 bases and J by 4 bases, with 6 bases left in between. This CDR3 is CSASMRETQYF. CDR3 sequence (DNA): TGCAGTGCTAGTATGCGAGAGACCCAGTACTTC.

This clonotype was counted a few times. V is TRBV5-5 and J is TRBJ2-4; D is ambiguous. Germline loops: CDR1 SGHKS, CDR2 YYEKEE (reference sequence). Trimming took 4 bases from V and 4 from J, leaving 9 bases between them. There are 13 residues in the CDR3. The CDR3 reads CASSPYGKNIQYF. The CDR3 DNA reads as TGTGCCAGCAGCCCTTATGGGAAAAACATTCAGTACTTC.

The rearrangement links TRBV7-8 to TRBJ2-5, with 7 bases that match TRBD2. Matching the DNA end better, TRBJ2-7 makes the J call doubtful. CDR1 is SGHVS and CDR2 is FQNEAQ in the germline V gene. CDR3 length: 16 amino acids. Here the CDR3 DNA reads TGTGCCAGCAGCCCTGACCTAGCGGAAAGACCCTACGAGCAGTACTTC. Its protein is CASSPDLAERPYEQYF.

The V call is TRBV7-2, the J call TRBJ2-7, with 11 nucleotides matching TRBD2. V was pared by 5 bases and J by 3 bases, with 6 bases of the junction left unmatched. This CDR3 contains 15 residues. Germline CDR1 and CDR2: SGHTA and FQGNSA. The CDR3 loop is CASSRTLAGDYEQYF. Written as DNA, the CDR3 is TGTGCCAGCAGCCGCACACTAGCGGGAGACTACGAGCAGTACTTC.

This clonotype appeared a few times. This chain connects TRBV14 to TRBJ1-1, with a possible D match to TRBD1 (5 bases). Germline V gives CDR1 SGHDN, CDR2 FVKESK. Trimming took 2 bases from V and 1 from J, leaving 8 bases between them. The CDR3 extends over 14 amino acids. In DNA, the CDR3 is TGTGCCAGCAGCCAAACGGGGCAGAACACTGAAGCTTTCTTT. Translation gives CASSQTGQNTEAFF.

The V and J genes are TRBV7-9 and TRBJ1-5; D uncertain. Per the germline V gene, CDR1 is SEHNR and CDR2 is FQNEAQ (reference sequence). V was shortened by 6 bases and J by 3 bases, with 9 bases between the two germline ends. The CDR3 contains 13 residues. This CDR3 reads CASSQSNNQPQHF. In DNA, the CDR3 is TGTGCCAGCAGTCAGAGTAACAATCAGCCCCAGCATTTT.

This clonotype was seen repeatedly, ten times or more. This chain connects TRBV27 to TRBJ2-5; TRBD2 matches 11 bases. V was pared by 3 bases and J by 11 bases, with 11 bases of the junction left unmatched. The CDR3 is 15 amino acids. Per the germline V gene, CDR1 is MNHEY and CDR2 is SMNVEV (reference sequence). In nucleotides, the CDR3 is TGTGCCAGCAGTTTGGGGACTAGCGGAAACAATGAGCAGTACTTC. It is translated as CASSLGTSGNNEQYF.

The sample holds one count of this clonotype. The CDR3 here is CSVDLKGIDTQYF. The CDR3 nucleotides are TGCAGCGTTGATCTTAAGGGCATAGATACGCAGTATTTT. The chain joins TRBV29-1 to TRBJ2-3; D gene uncertain. Germline CDR1 is SQVTM and CDR2 is ANQGSEA. This CDR3 is built from 13 residues. V lost 3 bases, J lost 5 bases, and 12 bases lay in between.

This chain uses TRBV29-1 with TRBJ1-1, with D perhaps matching TRBD1 (6 bases). Per the germline V gene, CDR1 is SQVTM and CDR2 is ANQGSEA. Deletions cut 5 bases from V and 1 base from J, with 8 bases between. There are 12 residues in the CDR3. CDR3 protein: CSVTRGNTEAFF. The CDR3 region has the DNA TGCAGCGTTACCAGGGGGAACACTGAAGCTTTCTTT. Filled out from reference TRBV29-1 and TRBJ1-1, the complete variable domain reads SAVISQKPSRDICQRGTSLTIQCQVDSQVTMMFWYRQQPGQSLTLIATANQGSEATYESGFVIDKFPISRPNLTFSTLTVSNMSPEDSSIYLCSVTRGNTEAFFGQGTRLTVV.

CDR3 bases: TGCAGCGTTGAAGATCAAGTCAGCTGGAGGACTGAAGCTTTCTTT. It yields the protein CSVEDQVSWRTEAFF. This chain uses TRBV29-1 with TRBJ1-1; no clear D. This CDR3 comprises 15 residues. Trimming cost V 0 bases and J 5 bases, with 16 bases left between them. CDR1 SQVTM and CDR2 ANQGSEA come from the germline V gene.

This rearrangement joins TRBV7-9 to TRBJ2-2; D is possibly TRBD1 (5 bases). Trimming removed 5 bases at V and 0 bases at J, with 7 bases between. The CDR3 has 14 amino acids. Germline V CDR1 and CDR2: SEHNR, FQNEAQ (reference sequence). DNA of the CDR3: TGTGCCAGCAGCCCAGGGTCGAACACCGGGGAGCTGTTTTTT. Residues: CASSPGSNTGELFF.

This chain links TRBV7-9 with TRBJ2-7; D could derive from TRBD1 or TRBD2 (5 bases each). Germline CDR1 reads SEHNR; CDR2 reads FQNEAQ (reference sequence). V lost 7 bases and J 4 bases, leaving 20 bases between the germline ends. This CDR3 is built from 15 residues. The CDR3 DNA sequence: TGTGCCAGCATAGACGCCGGGGCAGGCGAGTACGAGCAGTACTTC. This codes for CASIDAGAGEYEQYF.

In its sample, this clonotype was seen many times. The chain uses TRBV12-3 or TRBV12-4 and TRBJ2-7; a weak D match, TRBD1 (6 bases). The CDR3 is 13 residues long. The V end lost 8 bases, the J end lost 2 bases, and 13 bases lay between the germline ends. As DNA, the CDR3 is TGTGCCAGCTGGACAGATGGAACCTACGAGCAGTACTTC. Encoded protein: CASWTDGTYEQYF.

The V call is TRBV20-1, the J call TRBJ2-1, with D maybe TRBD1 (5 bases). Between the trimmed V and J ends, which lost 4 bases and 2 bases, there was a span of 9 bases. The CDR3 consists of 13 residues. Per the germline V gene, CDR1 is DFQATT and CDR2 is SNEGSKA (reference sequence). In nucleotides, the CDR3 is TGCAGTGCTACAGGGTTCCCCTACAATGAGCAGTTCTTC. Its protein is CSATGFPYNEQFF.

This chain links TRBV12-5 with TRBJ2-3; D is uncertain. The CDR3 loop spans 13 amino acids. The V end was cut by 4 bases, the J end by 4 bases, with 9 bases between. Per germline, CDR1 LGHNT and CDR2 FRNRAP. The CDR3 DNA reads as TGTGCTAGTGGTTCCTCATCTTCAGATACGCAGTATTTT. The encoded protein is CASGSSSSDTQYF.

This clonotype appeared many times. This chain links TRBV7-6 with TRBJ2-5, with D uncertain. The V and J ends lost 3 bases and 0 bases respectively, with 8 bases between them. CDR1 is SGHVS, CDR2 FNYEAQ, per germline. This CDR3 has 14 amino acids. The CDR3 loop is CASSFLSDQETQYF. CDR3 DNA: TGTGCCAGCAGCTTCCTCAGTGACCAAGAGACCCAGTACTTC.

This clonotype has more than one count but fewer than ten. This sequence joins TRBV10-3 and TRBJ2-3, with TRBD2 identical over 7 bases. The CDR3 extends over 13 amino acids. The junction had 3 bases not matched to a gene; V was cut back by 3 bases and J by 6 bases. Per germline, CDR1 ENHRY and CDR2 SYGVKD. CDR3 nucleotide sequence: TGTGCCATCAGTGACCCGCGGGGGGATACGCAGTATTTT. Its protein product is CAISDPRGDTQYF.

This clonotype was detected only a few times. The chain combines TRBV20-1 with TRBJ2-7; 11 nucleotides match TRBD2. Germline V gives CDR1 DFQATT, CDR2 SNEGSKA (reference sequence). The CDR3 is 17 amino acids. After removal of 1 base from V and 2 bases from J, the junction contained 10 bases not matched to a gene. As DNA, the CDR3 is TGCAGTGCTAGAGGCATTAGCGGGAGGGCCTCCGCCTACGAGCAGTACTTC. Encoded protein: CSARGISGRASAYEQYF.

This rearrangement joins TRBV6-2 or TRBV6-3 to TRBJ2-7; 9 nucleotides agree with TRBD1. V lost 7 bases and J lost 1; bases outside the gene matches: 8. This CDR3 region has 15 residues. The germline V gene has CDR1 MNHEY and CDR2 SVGEGT. In nucleotides, the CDR3 is TGTGCCAGCAACTCACAGGGGGCTCAATCCTACGAGCAGTACTTC. This codes for CASNSQGAQSYEQYF.

The genes are TRBV12-3 or TRBV12-4 and TRBJ2-1; 10 nucleotides align to TRBD2. The J call may be wrong; the DNA end is better matched by TRBJ2-7. The CDR3 length is 17 residues. As DNA, the CDR3 is TGTGCCAGCAGTTCCGGGACTAGCGTCAGCTCCTACAATGAGCAGTACTTC. Translation: CASSSGTSVSSYNEQYF.

The V and J genes are TRBV27 and TRBJ1-5, with 8 bases lining up with TRBD1. Germline trimming cut 5 bases from V and 6 bases from J; bases unmatched to any gene: 9. The CDR3 runs to 15 residues. The germline gives CDR1 MNHEY, CDR2 SMNVEV (reference sequence). As DNA, the CDR3 is TGTGCCAGCAGTGGGGGTACAGGGGGTCTTCAGCCCCAGCATTTT. Translating gives CASSGGTGGLQPQHF.

This sequence joins TRBV29-1 and TRBJ1-2; D not certain. The germline V and J ends were trimmed by 4 bases and 5 bases, with 8 bases remaining between them. The CDR3 spans 11 residues. Per the germline V gene, CDR1 is SQVTM and CDR2 is ANQGSEA. CDR3 coding DNA: TGCAGCGTTGCCGTAATATATGGCTACACCTTC. Its protein is CSVAVIYGYTF.

This clonotype has more than one count but fewer than ten. One junction end disagrees with the germline gene, perhaps due to a read error. The V call is TRBV5-1, the J call TRBJ2-1; D may correspond to TRBD1 or TRBD2 (5 bases each). The CDR3 has 14 amino acids. From germline, CDR1 is SGHRS and CDR2 YFSETQ. CDR3 nucleotide sequence: TGCGCCAGCAACTTGGGAGACAGCCTCAATGAGCAGTTCTTC. It yields the protein CASNLGDSLNEQFF.

This rearrangement joins TRBV10-3 to TRBJ2-7, with 8 bases that match TRBD2. Germline CDR1 ENHRY, CDR2 SYGVKD. This CDR3 is 14 amino acids long. The J segment lost 3 bases and the V segment lost 4 bases, leaving 5 bases of the junction unmatched. Written as DNA, the CDR3 is TGTGCCATCAGTGGAATGGCGGGAGGCTACGAGCAGTACTTC. This encodes CAISGMAGGYEQYF.

This chain links TRBV4-1 with TRBJ2-3; D may be TRBD1 (6 bases). CDR1 is MGHRA and CDR2 is YSYEKL in the germline V gene. CDR3 length: 16 amino acids. V dropped 2 bases and J dropped 1 base, with 13 bases sitting between them. This CDR3 is CASSQQLQGRTDTQYF. Here the CDR3 DNA reads TGCGCCAGCAGCCAACAGTTGCAGGGGCGCACAGATACGCAGTATTTT.

This clonotype showed up just a few times. This rearrangement joins TRBV12-3 or TRBV12-4 to TRBJ1-3; 7 bases fit TRBD1. After removal of 6 bases from V and 5 bases from J, the junction contained 7 bases not matched to a gene. The length of the CDR3 is 14 residues. The CDR3 here is CASSRQGVRNTIYF. The CDR3 bases are TGTGCCAGCAGCCGTCAGGGGGTTAGAAACACCATATATTTT.

This rearrangement joins TRBV2 to TRBJ1-1; the D gene is possibly TRBD1 (5 bases). Germline V gene sequence: CDR1 SNHLY, CDR2 FYNNEI. V was clipped by 7 bases and J by 4 bases, with 13 bases between them. CDR3 length: 13 residues. The CDR3 DNA reads as TGTGCCAGCACTAAAAGGGGTGGCACTGAAGCTTTCTTT. Translated, it gives CASTKRGGTEAFF.

This clonotype showed up just a few times. J is TRBJ2-5 and V is TRBV14; TRBD1 might be the D (5 bases). Trimming cost V 1 base and J 4 bases, with 10 bases left between them. The CDR3 is 14 amino acids. CDR1 SGHDN and CDR2 FVKESK come from the germline V gene. CDR3 loop: CASSQAWQGETQYF. CDR3 coding DNA: TGTGCCAGCAGCCAAGCGTGGCAGGGAGAGACCCAGTACTTC.